These 28 T cell receptor beta chains originate from one sample sequenced in a study of early T cells in non-severe SARS-CoV-2 infection. One entry per CDR3 protein results from TCRdb running MiXCR on the 5' RACE reads. The sample yields tens of thousands of distinct CDR3 sequences, roughly a tenth seen once. The sample taken for sequencing was whole blood. These receptors originate from an adult who was a healthcare worker with PCR-confirmed SARS-CoV-2 infection or an uninfected control (not recorded which).

In this sample, this clonotype turned up a few times. This chain links TRBV9 with TRBJ1-1, with 8 bases matching TRBD1. The J segment lost 2 bases and the V segment lost 4 bases, leaving 7 bases of the junction unmatched. Looked up from germline, CDR1 is SGDLS and CDR2 is YYNGEE. CDR3 length equals 15 residues. CDR3: CASSPWTGTNTEAFF. CDR3 coding DNA: TGTGCCAGCAGCCCCTGGACAGGGACAAACACTGAAGCTTTCTTT.

This clonotype was observed many times. The chain combines TRBV7-8 with TRBJ2-3, with D maybe TRBD1 (5 bases). Germline CDR1 is SGHVS and CDR2 is FQNEAQ. With 4 bases removed from V and 4 bases from J, the gap between germline ends came to 9 bases. The CDR3 contains 13 residues. The CDR3, as DNA: TGTGCCAGCAGCTCTGACAGAGCAGATACGCAGTATTTT. Translating gives CASSSDRADTQYF.

This clonotype was counted ten times or more. The rearrangement joins TRBV3-1 to TRBJ1-5; D gene ambiguous. V lost 1 base and J 9 bases, leaving 7 bases between the germline ends. The length of the CDR3 is 12 residues. Germline values: CDR1 LGHDT, CDR2 YNNKEL (reference sequence). CDR3: CASSQGDGPQHF. The CDR3, as DNA: TGTGCCAGCAGCCAAGGTGATGGGCCCCAGCATTTT. The full variable domain, with the rest looked up from reference TRBV3-1 and TRBJ1-5, is DTAVSQTPKYLVTQMGNDKSIKCEQNLGHDTMYWYKQDSKKFLKIMFSYNNKELIINETVPNRFSPKSPDKAHLNLHINSLELGDSAVYFCASSQGDGPQHFGDGTRLSIL.

In this sample, this clonotype turned up many times. The rearrangement uses TRBV7-9 and TRBJ2-5, with 8 bases fitting TRBD1. CDR1 and CDR2 (germline): SEHNR, FQNEAQ (reference sequence). V trimming: 5 bases; J trimming: 0 bases; junction bases outside the gene matches: 8. The CDR3 length is 16 residues. In DNA form, the CDR3 reads TGTGCCAGCAGCCCCTACAGGGGGTCCGACCAAGAGACCCAGTACTTC. It specifies CASSPYRGSDQETQYF.

This clonotype showed up many times. The chain employs TRBV12-3 or TRBV12-4 and TRBJ1-1; D unclear. This CDR3 comprises 13 residues. Trimming removed 5 bases at V and 0 bases at J, with 7 bases between. The CDR3 DNA reads TGTGCCAGCAGTCACTCTGTGAACACTGAAGCTTTCTTT. Protein sequence: CASSHSVNTEAFF.

This clonotype appeared many times. The CDR3 spells CAISESKGSSEKLFF. Written as DNA, the CDR3 is TGTGCCATCAGTGAGTCGAAGGGTAGCAGTGAAAAACTGTTTTTT. V and J are TRBV10-3 and TRBJ1-4, with D hard to call. There are 15 residues in the CDR3. Looked up from germline, CDR1 is ENHRY and CDR2 is SYGVKD. Trimming removed 0 bases at V and 7 bases at J, with 12 bases between.

The sample holds many counts of this clonotype. The V gene is TRBV3-1, the J gene TRBJ2-7; tentative D call: TRBD2 (6 bases). The V end was cut by 4 bases, the J end by 7 bases, with 20 bases between. The CDR3 covers 15 residues. The germline gives CDR1 LGHDT, CDR2 YNNKEL (reference sequence). The CDR3 DNA follows: TGTGCCAGCAGCCGGGGCGGGATGTCGGGGGAGGAGCAGTACTTC. This translates into CASSRGGMSGEEQYF.

Many counts were recorded for this clonotype. This chain uses TRBV27 with TRBJ1-2, with TRBD1 matching over 8 bases. J gave up 3 bases and V 6 bases, and 9 bases lay outside the gene matches. Germline CDR1 and CDR2: MNHEY and SMNVEV (reference sequence). The CDR3 runs 15 residues. CDR3 in amino acids: CASRRTGTSYYGYTF. In DNA, the CDR3 is TGTGCCAGCAGAAGGACAGGGACCTCTTACTATGGCTACACCTTC.

The V gene is TRBV6-2 or TRBV6-3, the J gene TRBJ2-7, with 8 bases matching TRBD2. This CDR3 has 16 amino acids. J gave up 2 bases and V 2 bases, and 8 bases lay outside the gene matches. The germline V gene encodes CDR1 MNHEY and CDR2 SVGEGT. CDR3 protein: CASSYEGGRTTYEQYF. Written as DNA, the CDR3 is TGTGCCAGCAGTTACGAAGGCGGGAGGACTACCTACGAGCAGTACTTC.

The chain employs TRBV7-9 and TRBJ1-2, with 10 positions matching TRBD1. The CDR3 contains 15 residues. With 3 bases clipped from V and 3 bases from J, the junction kept 4 bases outside the gene matches. Germline CDR1 SEHNR, CDR2 FQNEAQ (reference sequence). The CDR3 nucleotides are TGTGCCAGCAGCTTCCCGACAGGGGGCTACTATGGCTACACCTTC. This encodes CASSFPTGGYYGYTF. Drawing the rest from reference TRBV7-9 and TRBJ1-2, the complete variable domain is DTGVSQNPRHKITKRGQNVTFRCDPISEHNRLYWYRQTLGQGPEFLTYFQNEAQLEKSRLLSDRFSAERPKGSFSTLEIQRTEQGDSAMYLCASSFPTGGYYGYTFGSGTRLTVV.

This clonotype has at least ten counts. The chain carries TRBV7-2 and TRBJ1-4, with D perhaps TRBD1 (5 bases). Germline V gives CDR1 SGHTA, CDR2 FQGNSA. V lost 5 bases and J 5 bases, leaving 9 bases between the germline ends. This CDR3 has 13 amino acids. The CDR3 sequence is CASSRGINEKLFF. The CDR3 coding sequence is TGTGCCAGCAGCCGGGGGATAAATGAAAAACTGTTTTTT. The full variable domain, with the rest looked up from reference TRBV7-2 and TRBJ1-4, is GAGVSQSPSNKVTEKGKDVELRCDPISGHTALYWYRQSLGQGLEFLIYFQGNSAPDKSGLPSDRFSAERTGGSVSTLTIQRTQQEDSAVYLCASSRGINEKLFFGSGTQLSVL.

This clonotype was observed many times. The chain is built from TRBV27 and TRBJ2-3; no firm D call. The CDR3 length is 15 residues. The V and J ends lost 2 bases and 2 bases respectively, with 11 bases between them. Germline V gene sequence: CDR1 MNHEY, CDR2 SMNVEV (reference sequence). CDR3 DNA: TGTGCCAGCAGTTTAAGCCACTCCGCCACAGATACGCAGTATTTT. This sequence encodes CASSLSHSATDTQYF.

This clonotype has a count of ten or more. The chain combines TRBV29-1 with TRBJ2-1; 9 nucleotides match TRBD1. V dropped 7 bases and J dropped 11; count of bases not matched to a gene: 18. This CDR3 has 15 residues. Germline assignment: CDR1 SQVTM and CDR2 ANQGSEA. CDR3 protein: CSATDDRGTEGQQFF. In nucleotides, the CDR3 is TGCAGCGCCACCGACGACAGGGGGACAGAAGGCCAGCAGTTCTTC.

This clonotype was counted ten times or more. The rearrangement joins TRBV24-1 to TRBJ2-3; unclear D gene. From germline, CDR1 is KGHDR and CDR2 SFDVKD. The CDR3 runs 15 residues. V gave up 3 bases and J gave up 3 bases, with 12 bases separating them. The CDR3 loop is CATSDIQDPTDTQYF. CDR3 nucleotides: TGTGCCACCAGTGATATCCAGGACCCGACAGATACGCAGTATTTT.

The chain uses TRBV10-3 and TRBJ2-3, with TRBD2 matching 9 bases. J lost 5 bases, V lost 8 bases, and 5 bases had no gene match. The CDR3 totals 13 residues. Germline CDR1 and CDR2: ENHRY and SYGVKD. CDR3 bases: TGTGCCATCTCCGCGGGAGGGCAAGATACGCAGTATTTT. Translation: CAISAGGQDTQYF.

This clonotype was seen at least ten times. The chain employs TRBV19 and TRBJ2-1; D may be TRBD1 (5 bases). CDR3 length: 15 amino acids. CDR1 is LNHDA and CDR2 is SQIVND in the germline V gene (reference sequence). V lost 6 bases and J lost 3, with 15 bases in between. The CDR3 DNA is TGTGCCAGTAGCCCAGACAGCTACCTCTACAATGAGCAGTTCTTC. As protein: CASSPDSYLYNEQFF.

This clonotype was seen more than once but under ten times. CDR3 nucleotide sequence: TGCAGCGTTTCTGGGGAGCCTGAAGCTTTCTTT. As protein: CSVSGEPEAFF. The chain combines TRBV29-1 with TRBJ1-1; D remains ambiguous. This CDR3 region has 11 residues. CDR1 is SQVTM and CDR2 is ANQGSEA in the germline V gene. Trimming pared 5 bases from V and 6 bases from J, leaving 10 bases between.

The CDR3, as DNA: TGTGCCACCAGCAAAAGGCGGGAGCCCACAGATACGCAGTATTTT. Encoded protein: CATSKRREPTDTQYF. This chain links TRBV15 with TRBJ2-3, with 7 bases fitting TRBD2. The junction had 6 bases not matched to a gene; V was cut back by 4 bases and J by 2 bases. Looked up from germline, CDR1 is LNHNV and CDR2 is YYDKDF (reference sequence). This CDR3 comprises 15 residues.

This clonotype occurred a few times. CDR3 in DNA: TGTGCCAGCAGTGTCCAGGACCTGAAGGAAGAGACCCAGTACTTC. Encoded protein: CASSVQDLKEETQYF. The rearrangement links TRBV12-3 or TRBV12-4 to TRBJ2-5; D unclear. The CDR3 contains 15 residues. V lost 5 bases and J 3 bases, leaving 16 bases between the germline ends.

This clonotype appeared many times. J is TRBJ2-5 and V is TRBV7-2, with D uncertain. The CDR3 has 11 amino acids. CDR1 is SGHTA, CDR2 FQGNSA, per germline. Trimming removed 3 bases from V and 3 bases from J, with 2 bases in between. CDR3 in DNA: TGTGCCAGCAGCTTTAAAGAGACCCAGTACTTC. Its protein product is CASSFKETQYF.

There are a few counts of this clonotype. This chain joins TRBV29-1 and TRBJ2-1; D may be TRBD2 (5 bases). Per the germline V gene, CDR1 is SQVTM and CDR2 is ANQGSEA. The CDR3 is made up of 10 amino acids. With 7 bases removed from V and 9 bases from J, the gap between germline ends came to 10 bases. CDR3 in DNA: TGCAGCGCCGGGAAGGGTGAGCAGTTCTTC. It yields the protein CSAGKGEQFF.

The chain links TRBV20-1 to TRBJ2-3, with D uncertain. The CDR3 has 13 amino acids. Looked up from germline, CDR1 is DFQATT and CDR2 is SNEGSKA (reference sequence). Trimming left V 6 bases short and J 0 bases short, with 10 bases between. CDR3 DNA sequence: TGCAGTGCCTCTACCCCCAGCACAGATACGCAGTATTTT. Translated: CSASTPSTDTQYF.

This clonotype was counted between two and nine times. The J gene is TRBJ2-3, the V gene TRBV7-3, with D possibly TRBD1 on 6 matching bases. V lost 5 bases and J lost 2, with 14 bases in between. The CDR3 covers 15 residues. Germline loops: CDR1 SGHTA, CDR2 FQGTGA. CDR3 in amino acids: CASSPVRGDTDTQYF. The CDR3 region has the DNA TGTGCCAGCAGCCCGGTCAGGGGAGACACAGATACGCAGTATTTT.

This chain links TRBV9 with TRBJ1-5, with D perhaps TRBD1 (6 bases). The germline V gene encodes CDR1 SGDLS and CDR2 YYNGEE. The CDR3 extends over 15 amino acids. The ends were cut back, 0 bases at V and 6 bases at J, with 13 bases in the middle. The CDR3: CASSVDWGGGQPQHF. For the CDR3, the DNA is TGTGCCAGCAGCGTAGATTGGGGGGGCGGTCAGCCCCAGCATTTT.

In this sample, this clonotype is medium-sized. The chain joins TRBV20-1 to TRBJ2-7, with D perhaps TRBD1 (9 bases). Per germline, CDR1 DFQATT and CDR2 SNEGSKA (reference sequence). CDR3 length equals 16 residues. The V and J ends lost 5 bases and 2 bases respectively, with 22 bases between them. This CDR3 is CSAGTRTRTGAYEQYF. In nucleotides, the CDR3 is TGCAGTGCTGGGACTAGGACGAGGACAGGGGCCTACGAGCAGTACTTC.

V is TRBV25-1 and J is TRBJ2-2; a possible D gene is TRBD2 (5 bases). Germline V lookup: CDR1 MGHDK, CDR2 SYGVNS. The CDR3 runs to 14 residues. V lost 3 bases and J 4 bases, leaving 9 bases between the germline ends. The CDR3: CASSEGSGTGELFF. The CDR3 DNA reads TGTGCCAGCAGTGAGGGGAGTGGCACCGGGGAGCTGTTTTTT.

The table lists this clonotype with many counts. One end of the junction fails to match germline, which may point to a read error. The rearrangement uses TRBV7-9 and TRBJ2-7, with 9 bases matching TRBD2. Germline V gene sequence: CDR1 SEHNR, CDR2 FQNEAQ (reference sequence). CDR3 size: 12 residues. CDR3 in amino acids: CASSFSGLAVDF. DNA of the CDR3: TGTGCCAGCAGCTTTTCGGGACTAGCTGTGGACTTC.

This clonotype was detected ten times or more. This chain joins TRBV3-1 and TRBJ2-7; D is unclear. Per the germline V gene, CDR1 is LGHDT and CDR2 is YNNKEL (reference sequence). The CDR3 runs to 12 residues. V dropped 3 bases and J dropped 4 bases, with 7 bases sitting between them. The CDR3 loop is CASSQGEYEQYF. CDR3 DNA sequence: TGTGCCAGCAGCCAGGGCGAGTACGAGCAGTACTTC.